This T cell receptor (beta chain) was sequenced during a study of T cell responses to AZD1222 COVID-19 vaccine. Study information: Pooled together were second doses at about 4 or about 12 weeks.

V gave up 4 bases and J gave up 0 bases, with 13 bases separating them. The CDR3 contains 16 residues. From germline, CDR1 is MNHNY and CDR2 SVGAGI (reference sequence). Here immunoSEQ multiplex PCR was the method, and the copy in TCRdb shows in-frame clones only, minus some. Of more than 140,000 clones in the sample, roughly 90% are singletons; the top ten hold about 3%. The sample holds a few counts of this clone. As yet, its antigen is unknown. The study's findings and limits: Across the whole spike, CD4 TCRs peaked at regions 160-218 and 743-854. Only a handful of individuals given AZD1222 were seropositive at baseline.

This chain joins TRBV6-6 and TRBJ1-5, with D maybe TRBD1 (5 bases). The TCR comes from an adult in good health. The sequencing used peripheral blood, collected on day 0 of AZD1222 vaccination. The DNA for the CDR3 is TGTGCCAGCAGTTCCCCGGGACTCTATAGCAATCAGCCCCAGCATTTT. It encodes CASSSPGLYSNQPQHF.